A selection of T cell receptor beta chains follows, all from one sample in a study of cytomegalovirus exposure and HLA in healthy donors. Data came from immunoSEQ multiplex PCR; TCRdb stores just in-frame clones and leaves some out. The profile shows roughly 98,000 clones, about 90% of them singletons. The sequenced sample was PBMCs. These receptor sequences come from a young man in good health and CMV-seropositive. CDR3s include the opening cysteine and the closing phenylalanine or tryptophan. The D gene is left open where the match is weak. Not all rows give a size; the values are once, few, many and, for expanded clones, a class.

CAISESGLNEKLFF,TGTGCCATCAGTGAGTCGGGCCTTAATGAAAAACTGTTTTTT,-,TRBJ1-4,-,TRBV10-3
CASSYFPNTEAFF,TGTGCCAGCAGTTACTTCCCTAACACTGAAGCTTTCTTT,-,TRBJ1-1,-,TRBV6-5
CASLRTGDLTNEKLFF,TGTGCCAGCCTAAGGACAGGGGATCTGACTAATGAAAAACTGTTTTTT,-,TRBJ1-4,TRBD1,TRBV19
CASSPSGQETQYF,TGTGCCAGCAGCCCTAGCGGCCAAGAGACCCAGTACTTC,-,TRBJ2-5,TRBD2,TRBV6-5
CASSIDGTGGPGELFF,TGTGCCAGTAGTATAGACGGGACAGGGGGCCCCGGGGAGCTGTTTTTT,-,TRBJ2-2,TRBD1,TRBV19
CASTLQHIQYF,TGTGCCAGCACCCTACAGCACATTCAGTACTTC,-,TRBJ2-4,-,TRBV9
CASSLPGGPEQYF,TGTGCCAGCAGCTTGCCGGGGGGGCCCGAGCAGTACTTC,-,TRBJ2-7,TRBD2,TRBV7-2
CASSPGLDNNEQFF,TGTGCCAGCAGTCCGGGACTCGATAATAATGAGCAGTTCTTC,-,TRBJ2-1,-,TRBV6-4
CASSPRMVAGEREQYF,TGTGCCAGCAGTCCAAGAATGGTAGCGGGAGAGAGAGAGCAGTACTTC,-,TRBJ2-7,TRBD2,TRBV27
CASRAGGQNTDTQYF,TGTGCCAGCAGGGCGGGTGGACAGAACACAGATACGCAGTATTTT,-,TRBJ2-3,-,TRBV6-5
CASSLGMNNEQFF,TGTGCCAGCAGCTTGGGCATGAACAATGAGCAGTTCTTC,-,TRBJ2-1,-,TRBV11-3
CASSTYGTTEEETQYF,TGTGCCAGCAGCACCTACGGGACTACGGAGGAGGAGACCCAGTACTTC,-,TRBJ2-5,TRBD2,TRBV7-2
CASSDPRAGGYTDTQYF,TGTGCCAGCAGTGACCCCCGGGCGGGAGGATACACAGATACGCAGTATTTT,once,TRBJ2-3,TRBD2,TRBV6-1
CASSMWGTGGANTGELFF,TGTGCCAGTAGTATGTGGGGGACAGGGGGAGCGAACACCGGGGAGCTGTTTTTT,once,TRBJ2-2,TRBD1,TRBV19